What follows are 21 T cell receptor beta chains derived from one specimen sequenced in a study of blood T cell repertoires in COVID-19. Here immunoSEQ multiplex PCR was the method, and the copy in TCRdb shows in-frame clones only, minus some. This sample has fewer than 65,000 clones, with 90% found just once. Sequenced sample: peripheral blood. Receptor source: a human donor in a cohort sampled during active COVID-19.

The genes are TRBV3-1 (or the pseudogene TRBV3-2) and TRBJ1-1, with D perhaps matching TRBD1 (5 bases). Between the trimmed V and J ends, which lost 2 bases and 1 base, there was a span of 14 bases. This CDR3 region has 16 residues. CDR1 and CDR2 from the germline V gene are LGHDT and YNNKEL (reference sequence). Written as DNA, the CDR3 is TGTGCCAGCAGCCAACTATCGGCGGGGCCGAACACTGAAGCTTTCTTT. Its protein is CASSQLSAGPNTEAFF.

This clone has only a few counts. The chain couples TRBV14 to TRBJ1-5; tentatively, D is TRBD1 (5 bases). The V end was cut by 0 bases, the J end by 2 bases, with 11 bases between. This CDR3 has 16 amino acids. From germline, CDR1 is SGHDN and CDR2 FVKESK. The CDR3: CASSQENPGGNQPQHF. CDR3 DNA sequence: TGTGCCAGCAGCCAAGAGAACCCGGGGGGCAATCAGCCCCAGCATTTT.

The J gene is TRBJ1-5, the V gene TRBV19, with TRBD1 as a possible D gene (5 bases). V lost 5 bases, J lost 0 bases, and 8 bases lay in between. CDR3 length equals 14 residues. Germline loops: CDR1 LNHDA, CDR2 SQIVND (reference sequence). This chain's CDR3 is CASSLQDSNQPQHF. CDR3 DNA: TGTGCCAGTAGTTTACAGGATAGCAATCAGCCCCAGCATTTT. The complete variable domain, with remaining parts taken from reference TRBV19 and TRBJ1-5, reads DGGITQSPKYLFRKEGQNVTLSCEQNLNHDAMYWYRQDPGQGLRLIYYSQIVNDFQKGDIAEGYSVSREKKESFPLTVTSAQKNPTAFYLCASSLQDSNQPQHFGDGTRLSIL.

The chain uses TRBV3-1 (or the pseudogene TRBV3-2) and TRBJ2-3, with 7 positions matching TRBD2. The V gene's germline CDR1 is LGHDT and CDR2 YNNKEL (reference sequence). This CDR3 comprises 15 residues. V was pared by 3 bases and J by 6 bases, with 9 bases of the junction left unmatched. CDR3 in DNA: TGTGCCAGCAGCCAGACTAGCAACATAAGGGATACGCAGTATTTT. Residues: CASSQTSNIRDTQYF.

The rearrangement uses TRBV5-1 and TRBJ1-1, with 12 bases matching TRBD1. Looked up from germline, CDR1 is SGHRS and CDR2 is YFSETQ. V was clipped by 2 bases and J by 7 bases; unmatched bases: 9. There are 16 residues in the CDR3. CDR3 residues: CASSLVPGQGAGEAFF. The CDR3 nucleotides read TGCGCCAGCAGCTTAGTCCCGGGACAGGGGGCTGGTGAAGCTTTCTTT.

The CDR3 sequence is CASRLEGPLPYGYTF. The CDR3 coding sequence is TGTGCCAGCAGATTGGAGGGCCCCCTTCCCTATGGCTACACCTTC. This chain connects TRBV28 to TRBJ1-2, with D unclear. Trimming stripped 6 bases from V and 4 bases from J, with 18 bases between. This CDR3 spans 15 amino acids. Germline assignment: CDR1 MDHEN and CDR2 SYDVKM.

V gene TRBV28 combines with J gene TRBJ2-7; a possible D gene is TRBD1 (6 bases). V was trimmed by 6 bases and J by 2 bases, leaving 8 bases between them. This CDR3 is 12 amino acids long. Germline CDR1 is MDHEN and CDR2 is SYDVKM. The CDR3 DNA reads as TGTGCCAGCAGCAGACAGGCCTACGAGCAGTACTTC. Amino acids: CASSRQAYEQYF.

The chain couples TRBV19 to TRBJ2-6; 8 bases are a match to TRBD1. This CDR3 is 17 amino acids long. V shed 5 bases, J shed 0 bases, and the junction held 6 bases outside the gene matches. Germline V lookup: CDR1 LNHDA, CDR2 SQIVND (reference sequence). The CDR3, as DNA: TGTGCCAGTAGTCGATCCGGGACAGGCTCTGGGGCCAACGTCCTGACTTTC. Its protein is CASSRSGTGSGANVLTF. Looking up the rest from reference TRBV19 and TRBJ2-6 gives the full variable domain: DGGITQSPKYLFRKEGQNVTLSCEQNLNHDAMYWYRQDPGQGLRLIYYSQIVNDFQKGDIAEGYSVSREKKESFPLTVTSAQKNPTAFYLCASSRSGTGSGANVLTFGAGSRLTVL.

This sequence joins TRBV3-1 (or the pseudogene TRBV3-2) and TRBJ1-5; 8 bases map to TRBD1. Trimming at V came to 5 bases and at J to 5 bases, leaving 2 bases not matched to a gene. CDR3 length equals 13 residues. Germline V lookup: CDR1 LGHDT, CDR2 YNNKEL (reference sequence). CDR3 nucleotide sequence: TGTGCCAGCAGCTTACAGGGGGATCAGCCCCAGCATTTT. The encoded protein is CASSLQGDQPQHF.

J is TRBJ1-4 and V is TRBV19; D ambiguous. Trimming shortened V by 7 bases and J by 3 bases, and 3 bases separated the two germline ends. Germline CDR1 LNHDA, CDR2 SQIVND (reference sequence). The CDR3 sequence is 11 residues long. For the CDR3, the DNA is TGTGCCAGTACCGCTAATGAAAAACTGTTTTTT. Protein sequence: CASTANEKLFF.

The chain links TRBV29-1 to TRBJ1-1, with a possible D match to TRBD1 (5 bases). Trimming pared 3 bases from V and 5 bases from J, leaving 16 bases between. From germline, CDR1 is SQVTM and CDR2 ANQGSEA. The CDR3 loop spans 14 amino acids. CDR3 protein: CSVDLRGGSTEAFF. The CDR3 bases are TGCAGCGTTGACTTACGCGGGGGAAGTACTGAAGCTTTCTTT. Using reference TRBV29-1 and TRBJ1-1 for the parts outside the CDR3, the full variable domain is SAVISQKPSRDICQRGTSLTIQCQVDSQVTMMFWYRQQPGQSLTLIATANQGSEATYESGFVIDKFPISRPNLTFSTLTVSNMSPEDSSIYLCSVDLRGGSTEAFFGQGTRLTVV.

V is TRBV28 and J is TRBJ1-2; D not resolved. Germline V lookup: CDR1 MDHEN, CDR2 SYDVKM. The length of the CDR3 is 10 residues. V shed 6 bases and J shed 8 bases, with 7 bases lying between them. DNA of the CDR3: TGTGCCAGCAGCTCACGGGGCTACACCTTC. It encodes CASSSRGYTF.

The chain recombines TRBV7-8 with TRBJ2-7; TRBD1 matches at 10 bases. Germline V CDR1 and CDR2: SGHVS, FQNEAQ. There are 17 residues in the CDR3. Germline trimming cut 4 bases from V and 5 bases from J; bases unmatched to any gene: 14. The CDR3 DNA follows: TGTGCCAGCAGCTCCCCCATCTCCGGGACAGGGGAGGACGAGCAGTACTTC. Translated: CASSSPISGTGEDEQYF.

This clone was recorded once. The genes are TRBV5-8 and TRBJ2-7; 8 nucleotides agree with TRBD1. The ends lost 4 bases at V and 1 base at J; junction bases unmatched: 10. Germline values: CDR1 SGHTS, CDR2 YDEGEE. CDR3 length: 16 amino acids. The CDR3 coding sequence is TGTGCCAGCAGCGTTTACCGACAGGGGTTATCCTACGAGCAGTACGTC. Its protein is CASSVYRQGLSYEQYV.

A remark on this clone: Other DNA sequences within the sample encode an identical CDR3. J is TRBJ1-1 and V is TRBV18, with D uncertain. CDR1 KGHSH and CDR2 LQKENI come from the germline V gene. Trimming stripped 3 bases from V and 2 bases from J, with 7 bases between. The CDR3 is 13 residues long. The CDR3 region has the DNA TGTGCCAGCTCACCCTCCGTTAACACTGAAGCTTTCTTT. This gives the protein CASSPSVNTEAFF.

This clone has only one observation. The CDR3 loop is CASSSGQTMNTEAFF. CDR3 nucleotide sequence: TGCGCCAGCAGCTCGGGACAGACCATGAACACTGAAGCTTTCTTT. The rearrangement uses TRBV5-1 and TRBJ1-1; 7 bases align to TRBD1. This CDR3 has 15 amino acids. Trimming removed 3 bases from V and 0 bases from J; junction bases left unmatched: 5. Germline CDR1 is SGHRS and CDR2 is YFSETQ.

This clone appeared a few times. The chain has TRBV7-3 and TRBJ1-2; possible D gene TRBD1, 5 bases. The CDR3 covers 13 residues. In germline, CDR1 is SGHTA, CDR2 FQGTGA. V was clipped by 6 bases and J by 0 bases, with 8 bases between them. CDR3 in amino acids: CASRRDSNYGYTF. CDR3 coding DNA: TGTGCCAGCAGACGGGACTCTAACTATGGCTACACCTTC.

V and J are TRBV10-2 and TRBJ2-7, with D hard to call. CDR1 and CDR2 (germline): WSHSY, SAAADI. The CDR3 is 11 residues long. With 5 bases removed from V and 3 bases from J, the gap between germline ends came to 5 bases. In nucleotides, the CDR3 is TGCGCCAGCAGTCCTATCTACGAGCAGTACTTC. It translates to CASSPIYEQYF.

V is TRBV19 and J is TRBJ1-5; D may be TRBD1 (6 bases). Germline V CDR1 and CDR2: LNHDA, SQIVND (reference sequence). The germline V and J ends were trimmed by 6 bases and 0 bases, with 12 bases remaining between them. The CDR3 has 15 residues. The DNA of the CDR3 is TGTGCCAGTAGCTCCGGGACAAATAGCAATCAGCCCCAGCATTTT. Its translation is CASSSGTNSNQPQHF. Full variable domain (rest looked up from reference TRBV19 and TRBJ1-5): DGGITQSPKYLFRKEGQNVTLSCEQNLNHDAMYWYRQDPGQGLRLIYYSQIVNDFQKGDIAEGYSVSREKKESFPLTVTSAQKNPTAFYLCASSSGTNSNQPQHFGDGTRLSIL.

This clone was recorded only once. The rearrangement joins TRBV18 to TRBJ1-1; 7 bases agree with TRBD1. Germline CDR1 and CDR2: KGHSH and LQKENI. This CDR3 region has 16 residues. V was clipped by 7 bases and J by 5 bases; unmatched bases: 16. CDR3: CASWREGAVGGTEAFF. The CDR3 DNA is TGTGCCAGCTGGCGGGAGGGGGCCGTTGGAGGGACTGAAGCTTTCTTT.

The chain has TRBV19 and TRBJ2-3; 14 bases are shared with TRBD2. Per the germline V gene, CDR1 is LNHDA and CDR2 is SQIVND (reference sequence). The CDR3 has 17 amino acids. The V gene end was trimmed by 3 bases and the J gene end by 6 bases; junction bases not matched to a gene: 8. The DNA for the CDR3 is TGTGCCAGTAGTATTGGGACGGGACTAGCGGGAGCGGATACGCAGTATTTT. This sequence encodes CASSIGTGLAGADTQYF.